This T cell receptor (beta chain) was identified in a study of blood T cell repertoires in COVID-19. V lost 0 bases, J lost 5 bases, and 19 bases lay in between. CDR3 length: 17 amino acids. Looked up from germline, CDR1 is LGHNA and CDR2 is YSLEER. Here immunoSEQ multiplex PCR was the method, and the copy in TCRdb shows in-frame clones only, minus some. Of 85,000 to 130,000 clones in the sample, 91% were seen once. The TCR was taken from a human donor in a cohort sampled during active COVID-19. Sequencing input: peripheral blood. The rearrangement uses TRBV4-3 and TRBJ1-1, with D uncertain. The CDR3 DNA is TGCGCCAGCAGCCAAGAGTGGGCAGGTAACCATTTAACTGAAGCTTTCTTT. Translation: CASSQEWAGNHLTEAFF.